This is a list of T cell receptor beta chains from one sample in a study of shared clonotypes between healthy human individuals. The protocol was immunoSEQ multiplex PCR, while the TCRdb copy is restricted to in-frame clones and leaves out a portion. The repertoire holds some 510,000 clones, with approximately 79% as singletons. Sequences were obtained from PBMCs. These receptors all stem from a woman between 40 and 55 years old in good health. Some clones in this sample may be carry-over from other donors' samples. Each CDR3 is given with its conserved first and last residue. The D gene is left open where the match is weak. Rows give clone size only sometimes, using once, few, many, or a class for an expanded clone.

CDR3aa	CDR3nt	v_gene	j_gene	abundance	d_gene
CASSLTSGSPADTQYF	TGTGCCAGCAGCTTGACTAGCGGGAGTCCCGCAGATACGCAGTATTTT	TRBV5-4	TRBJ2-3	NA	TRBD2
CSVLVETQYF	TGCAGCGTTCTTGTAGAGACCCAGTACTTC	TRBV29-1	TRBJ2-5	NA	NA
CSVENRGQETQYF	TGCAGCGTTGAGAACAGGGGCCAAGAGACCCAGTACTTC	TRBV29-1	TRBJ2-5	NA	TRBD1
CASSLGVSGGDTQYF	TGTGCCAGCAGCTTAGGGGTGTCGGGAGGTGATACGCAGTATTTT	TRBV7-3	TRBJ2-3	once	TRBD2
CASSRTPNTEAFF	TGTGCCAGCTCGCGGACACCGAACACTGAAGCTTTCTTT	TRBV25-1	TRBJ1-1	NA	NA
CAWSSLPGGEQYF	TGTGCCTGGAGCAGTTTGCCAGGGGGCGAGCAGTACTTC	TRBV30	TRBJ2-7	few	TRBD1
CASSQGGPDTQYF	TGTGCCAGCAGCCAAGGGGGCCCAGATACGCAGTATTTT	TRBV4-2	TRBJ2-3	NA	NA
CASSIRFPGELFF	TGTGCCAGTAGTATTCGGTTTCCCGGGGAGCTGTTTTTT	TRBV19	TRBJ2-2	NA	NA
CASSLGASGSIGELFF	TGTGCCAGCAGCTTAGGGGCTAGCGGGAGCATCGGGGAGCTGTTTTTT	TRBV11-1	TRBJ2-2	NA	TRBD2
CATPSRWRITNTGELFF	TGTGCCACCCCCAGCCGATGGCGGATTACGAACACCGGGGAGCTGTTTTTT	TRBV6-7	TRBJ2-2	NA	NA
CASSFTGTVGADTQYF	TGTGCCAGCAGTTTCACCGGGACAGTGGGGGCAGATACGCAGTATTTT	TRBV27	TRBJ2-3	NA	TRBD1
CASSQERASTEIQYF	TGCGCCAGCAGCCAAGAGAGGGCTAGTACGGAGATCCAGTACTTC	TRBV4-1	TRBJ2-5	NA	NA
CASRRGLAGDDIQYF	TGTGCCAGCAGGAGAGGACTAGCGGGAGATGACATTCAGTACTTC	TRBV6-5	TRBJ2-4	NA	TRBD2
CASSQDYGNQETQYF	TGCGCCAGCAGCCAAGATTACGGGAATCAAGAGACCCAGTACTTC	TRBV4-1	TRBJ2-5	NA	NA
CASSQGLAGADTQYF	TGCGCCAGCAGCCAAGGACTAGCGGGAGCAGATACGCAGTATTTT	TRBV5-1	TRBJ2-3	NA	TRBD2
CASSPRPIDTGELFF	TGTGCCAGCAGCCCTCGACCGATTGACACCGGGGAGCTGTTTTTT	TRBV7-3	TRBJ2-2	NA	NA
CASSEHPISSLGETQYF	TGCGCCAGCAGTGAGCACCCTATTTCTAGCCTAGGGGAGACCCAGTACTTC	TRBV10-1	TRBJ2-5	NA	NA
CAISGWQEEQYF	TGTGCCATCAGTGGTTGGCAGGAGGAGCAGTACTTC	TRBV10-3	TRBJ2-7	few	NA
CASSVLARSYEQYF	TGTGCCAGCAGCGTTCTAGCGAGATCCTACGAGCAGTACTTC	TRBV9	TRBJ2-7	NA	NA
CASSRREGRVYNEQFF	TGTGCCAGTAGTAGGCGGGAGGGCCGTGTGTACAATGAGCAGTTCTTC	TRBV19	TRBJ2-1	NA	TRBD2
CASSLAGTSGRTGNEQFF	TGTGCCAGCAGCTTAGCCGGGACTAGCGGGAGAACCGGCAATGAGCAGTTCTTC	TRBV7-2	TRBJ2-1	once	TRBD2
CASSEAGLAGYNEQFF	TGTGCCAGCAGTGAAGCCGGACTAGCGGGGTACAATGAGCAGTTCTTC	TRBV2	TRBJ2-1	NA	TRBD2
CASSSGQGRGTEAFF	TGTGCCAGCAGCTCGGGACAGGGGCGCGGAACTGAAGCTTTCTTT	TRBV7-3	TRBJ1-1	NA	TRBD1
CASSFQRSNYGYTF	TGCGCCAGCAGCTTCCAAAGGTCTAACTATGGCTACACCTTC	TRBV5-1	TRBJ1-2	once	NA
CASSYNLAGPYEQYF	TGTGCCAGCAGTTACAACCTAGCGGGACCCTACGAGCAGTACTTC	TRBV6-5	TRBJ2-7	NA	TRBD2
CASSSDRAGNTIYF	TGTGCCAGCAGTTCGGACAGGGCTGGAAACACCATATATTTT	TRBV6-6	TRBJ1-3	NA	TRBD1
CASSLLSSGSYEQYF	TGTGCCAGCAGCCTCTTGTCTAGCGGGAGTTACGAGCAGTACTTC	TRBV6-1	TRBJ2-7	NA	TRBD2